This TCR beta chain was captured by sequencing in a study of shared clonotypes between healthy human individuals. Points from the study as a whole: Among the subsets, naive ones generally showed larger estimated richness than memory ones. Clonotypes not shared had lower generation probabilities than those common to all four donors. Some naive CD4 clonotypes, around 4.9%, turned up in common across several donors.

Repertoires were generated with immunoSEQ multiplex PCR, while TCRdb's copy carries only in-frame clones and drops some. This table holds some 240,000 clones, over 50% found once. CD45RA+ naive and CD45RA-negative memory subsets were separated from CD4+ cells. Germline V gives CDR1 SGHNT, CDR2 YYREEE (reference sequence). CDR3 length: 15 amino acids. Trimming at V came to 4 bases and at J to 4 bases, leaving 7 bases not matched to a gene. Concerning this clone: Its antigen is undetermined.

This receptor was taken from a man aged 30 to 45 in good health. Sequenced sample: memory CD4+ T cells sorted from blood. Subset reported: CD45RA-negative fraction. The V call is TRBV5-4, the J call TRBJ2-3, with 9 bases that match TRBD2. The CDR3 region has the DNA TGTGCCAGCAGCCCCGGCCTAGCGGGGCCAGATACGCAGTATTTT. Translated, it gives CASSPGLAGPDTQYF. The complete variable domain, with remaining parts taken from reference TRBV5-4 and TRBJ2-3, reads ETGVTQSPTHLIKTRGQQVTLRCSSQSGHNTVSWYQQALGQGPQFIFQYYREEENGRGNFPPRFSGLQFPNYSSELNVNALELDDSALYLCASSPGLAGPDTQYFGPGTRLTVL.